This note documents a single T cell receptor (beta chain) sequence. These data originate in a study of blood T cell repertoires in COVID-19. As for the study in general: Whether acute or convalescent, the COVID-19 samples came from the United States, Italy and Spain. PBMCs, B-cell-depleted T cells, or T cells provided the cDNA or gDNA that made up the material.

As handled by the study authors: Reference gene primers were amplified, and this amplification served to estimate nucleated cell counts. TCRdb's copy holds only in-frame clones and misses some; the assay was immunoSEQ multiplex PCR. The V and J calls and clone size were taken over from that table, and D and trimming were inferred from the DNA. Of 75,000 or so clones listed, around 84% were seen once; the top ten hold around 36%. This CDR3 is built from 14 residues. Germline V CDR1 and CDR2: KGHSH, LQKENI. Trimming cost V 6 bases and J 5 bases; bases outside gene matches: 8. This sequence was found in a woman in her sixties or seventies with acute or convalescent COVID-19. Sequencing was performed on peripheral blood. J is TRBJ1-1 and V is TRBV18; 8 bases are shared with TRBD1. Here the CDR3 reads CASSLSDRETEAFF. CDR3 DNA sequence: TGTGCCAGCTCGCTATCGGACAGGGAGACTGAAGCTTTCTTT.